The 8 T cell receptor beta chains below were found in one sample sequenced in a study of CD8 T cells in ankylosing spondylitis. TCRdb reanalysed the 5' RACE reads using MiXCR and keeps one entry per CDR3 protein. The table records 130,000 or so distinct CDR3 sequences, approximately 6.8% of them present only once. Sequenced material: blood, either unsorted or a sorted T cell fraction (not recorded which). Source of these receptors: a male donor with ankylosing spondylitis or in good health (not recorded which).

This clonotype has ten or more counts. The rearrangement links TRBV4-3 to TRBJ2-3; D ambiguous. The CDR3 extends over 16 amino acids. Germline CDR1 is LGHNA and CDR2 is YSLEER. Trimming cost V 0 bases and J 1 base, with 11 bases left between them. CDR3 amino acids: CASSQDVQRGTDTQYF. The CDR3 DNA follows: TGCGCCAGCAGCCAAGATGTCCAGCGAGGCACAGATACGCAGTATTTT.

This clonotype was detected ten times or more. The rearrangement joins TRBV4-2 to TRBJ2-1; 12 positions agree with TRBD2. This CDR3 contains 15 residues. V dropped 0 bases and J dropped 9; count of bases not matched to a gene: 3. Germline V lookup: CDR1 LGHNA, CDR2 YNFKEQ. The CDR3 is CASSQESSGGGEQFF. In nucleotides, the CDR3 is TGTGCCAGCAGCCAAGAATCTAGCGGGGGGGGTGAGCAGTTCTTC.

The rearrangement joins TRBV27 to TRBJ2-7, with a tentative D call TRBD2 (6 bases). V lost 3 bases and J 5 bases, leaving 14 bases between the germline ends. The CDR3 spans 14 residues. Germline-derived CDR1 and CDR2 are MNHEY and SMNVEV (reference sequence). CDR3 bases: TGTGCCAGCAGTTTTTCCGGGAGCGTTAACGAGCAGTACTTC. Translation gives CASSFSGSVNEQYF.

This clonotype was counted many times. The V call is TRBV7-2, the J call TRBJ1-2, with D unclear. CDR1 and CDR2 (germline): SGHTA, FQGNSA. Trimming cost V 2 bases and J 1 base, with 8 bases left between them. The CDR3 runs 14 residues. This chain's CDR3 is CASSLWQINYGYTF. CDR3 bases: TGTGCCAGCAGCTTATGGCAGATTAACTATGGCTACACCTTC.

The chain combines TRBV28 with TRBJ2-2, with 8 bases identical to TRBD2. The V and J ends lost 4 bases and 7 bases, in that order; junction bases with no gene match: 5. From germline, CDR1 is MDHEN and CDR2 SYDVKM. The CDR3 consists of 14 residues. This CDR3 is CASSSPLAGGELFF. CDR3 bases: TGTGCCAGCAGTTCCCCCCTAGCGGGCGGGGAGCTGTTTTTT.

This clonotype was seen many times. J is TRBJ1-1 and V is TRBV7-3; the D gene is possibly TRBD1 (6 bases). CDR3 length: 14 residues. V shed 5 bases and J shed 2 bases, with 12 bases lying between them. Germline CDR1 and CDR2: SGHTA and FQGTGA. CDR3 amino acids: CASSQDRGNTEAFF. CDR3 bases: TGTGCCAGCAGCCAGGACAGAGGCAACACTGAAGCTTTCTTT.

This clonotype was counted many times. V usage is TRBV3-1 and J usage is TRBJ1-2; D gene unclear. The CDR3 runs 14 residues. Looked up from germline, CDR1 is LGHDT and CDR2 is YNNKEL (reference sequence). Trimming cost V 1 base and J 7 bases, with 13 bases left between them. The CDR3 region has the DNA TGTGCCAGCAGCCAAGCCTCACACGCTGGTGGCTACACCTTC. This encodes CASSQASHAGGYTF.

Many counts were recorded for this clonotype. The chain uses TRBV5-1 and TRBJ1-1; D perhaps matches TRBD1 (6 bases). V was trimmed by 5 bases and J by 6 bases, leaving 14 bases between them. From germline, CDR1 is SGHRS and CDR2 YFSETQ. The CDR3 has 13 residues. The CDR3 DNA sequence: TGCGCCAGCAGGACAGGACAAGAGGCTGAAGCTTTCTTT. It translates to CASRTGQEAEAFF.